This entry describes one T cell receptor (beta chain). Antigen specificity is unknown. The sample is drawn from a study of CD8 T cells in ankylosing spondylitis. Points from the study as a whole: Past studies reported some motif variants in reactive arthritis synovial fluid and blood. In ankylosing spondylitis blood, a motif of seven to nine highly homologous TCR beta variants appeared characteristic.

This CDR3 has 14 residues. The V gene end was trimmed by 5 bases and the J gene end by 5 bases; junction bases not matched to a gene: 3. In germline, CDR1 is ENHRY, CDR2 SYGVKD. TCRdb itself ran the 5' RACE reads through MiXCR, one entry per CDR3 protein. The profile shows about 420,000 distinct CDR3 sequences, around 20% of them singletons. The clonotype was recovered from a male donor with ankylosing spondylitis. Input material: blood, either unsorted or a sorted T cell fraction (not recorded which). The chain has TRBV10-3 and TRBJ2-7; 13 bases fit TRBD2. The CDR3 loop is CAISKGLAGDEQYF. In nucleotides, the CDR3 is TGTGCCATCAGTAAAGGACTAGCGGGGGACGAGCAGTACTTC.